Each of the 23 T cell receptor beta chains below was sequenced from the same sample in a study of CXCR3-negative and CXCR3-positive naive CD8 T cells. UMI-labeled 5' RACE yielded the TRB cDNA libraries. For each CDR3 protein, TCRdb gives one entry from its re-call of the 5' RACE reads, without DNA. Across around 8,400 distinct CDR3 sequences, the top ten clones capture around 1.1% of the sample. Material for sequencing was naive CXCR3- CD8+ T cells from blood. Subset indicated: CD45RO-CCR7+CD27+CD95- naive CD8+ T cells lacking CXCR3 (TNR3-). The source of these receptors is a human donor in good health. Some clones in this sample may be carry-over from other donors' samples.

This clonotype is classed as medium-sized by frequency. The V call is TRBV2, the J call TRBJ1-1; the TRBD1 assignment by TCRdb is unverifiable without DNA. CDR3 length: 13 amino acids. Germline assignment: CDR1 SNHLY and CDR2 FYNNEI. The CDR3 sequence is CASTKTGDTEAFF. Together with reference TRBV2 and TRBJ1-1, the CDR3 gives the full variable domain: EPEVTQTPSHQVTQMGQEVILRCVPISNHLYFYWYRQILGQKVEFLVSFYNNEISEKSEIFDDQFSVERPDGSNFTLKIRSTKLEDSAMYFCASTKTGDTEAFFGQGTRLTVV.

According to its frequency, this clonotype is medium-sized. The chain links TRBV29-1 to TRBJ2-3; there is no DNA to check the TCRdb D call of TRBD1. CDR1 SQVTM and CDR2 ANQGSEA come from the germline V gene. This CDR3 has 11 amino acids. CDR3 protein: CSARGGDTQYF.

By frequency, this clonotype registers medium-sized. CDR3 amino acids: CASSEGRGYNEQFF. The chain carries TRBV25-1 and TRBJ2-1; TCRdb calls TRBD1, which cannot be checked without DNA. This CDR3 is built from 14 residues. The germline V gene has CDR1 MGHDK and CDR2 SYGVNS. Filled out from reference TRBV25-1 and TRBJ2-1, the complete variable domain reads EADIYQTPRYLVIGTGKKITLECSQTMGHDKMYWYQQDPGMELHLIHYSYGVNSTEKGDLSSESTVSRIRTEHFPLTLESARPSHTSQYLCASSEGRGYNEQFFGPGTRLTVL.

This chain joins TRBV3-1 and TRBJ2-5; TCRdb outputs TRBD2, but without DNA this stays unchecked. The CDR3 is 13 amino acids. CDR1 and CDR2 (germline): LGHDT, YNNKEL (reference sequence). CDR3 amino acids: CASSSPLRETQYF.

The chain recombines TRBV7-9 with TRBJ2-3; TCRdb lists TRBD2, though no DNA is available to test this call. The CDR3 covers 13 residues. Germline lookup yields CDR1 SEHNR and CDR2 FQNEAQ (reference sequence). CDR3 amino acids: CASGRELADTQYF.

This chain uses TRBV19 with TRBJ2-1; TCRdb lists TRBD2, though no DNA is available to test this call. CDR1 and CDR2 from the germline V gene are LNHDA and SQIVND (reference sequence). CDR3 length: 14 residues. The chain's CDR3 is CASSTGDGHGEQFF.

This clonotype shows up as medium-sized by frequency. V is TRBV2 and J is TRBJ2-1; TCRdb reports TRBD2, a call that lacks DNA to check it against. The CDR3 has 17 residues. Germline CDR1 is SNHLY and CDR2 is FYNNEI. CDR3 sequence: CASKLTRERVLYNEQFF.

The chain combines TRBV7-2 with TRBJ2-1. CDR1 SGHTA and CDR2 FQGNSA come from the germline V gene. The CDR3 is 13 amino acids. The CDR3 here is CASSWAMAAGQFF.

The gene calls are TRBV19 and TRBJ2-1. The CDR3 spans 15 residues. Germline V gene data show CDR1 as LNHDA and CDR2 as SQIVND (reference sequence). The chain's CDR3 is CASSIFRGSYNEQFF.

The rearrangement uses TRBV5-6 and TRBJ1-2. Germline loops: CDR1 SGHDT, CDR2 YYEEEE. This CDR3 is 13 amino acids long. CDR3 in amino acids: CASQDAQNYGYTF.

Considering frequency, this clonotype is medium-sized. The V and J genes are TRBV5-1 and TRBJ2-7; the TCRdb D gene call, TRBD1, has no DNA to confirm it. Per germline, CDR1 SGHRS and CDR2 YFSETQ. This CDR3 comprises 14 residues. The chain's CDR3 is CASSFRGTTYEQYF.

Measured by frequency, this clonotype is medium-sized. The chain joins TRBV29-1 to TRBJ1-2; the D call from TCRdb, TRBD1, cannot be confirmed without DNA. The CDR3 runs to 15 residues. Per germline, CDR1 SQVTM and CDR2 ANQGSEA. The CDR3 loop is CSVEPATGANYGYTF.

The chain employs TRBV6-6 and TRBJ2-2; with no DNA, the TCRdb D assignment of TRBD1 cannot be verified. The CDR3 covers 15 residues. The germline V gene encodes CDR1 MNHNY and CDR2 SVGAGI (reference sequence). The CDR3 sequence is CAIPGPHGATGELFF.

This clonotype is labeled medium-sized based on frequency. V and J are TRBV4-2 and TRBJ2-1; as DNA is missing, the TRBD2 call by TCRdb cannot be tested. The length of the CDR3 is 16 residues. CDR1 and CDR2 from the germline V gene are LGHNA and YNFKEQ. CDR3 protein: CASSQVGLAGRDEQFF.

The J gene is TRBJ1-1, the V gene TRBV29-1; TCRdb proposes TRBD1, but this gene call is untestable without DNA. In germline, CDR1 is SQVTM, CDR2 ANQGSEA. CDR3 length equals 12 residues. CDR3 amino acids: CSAKEGGTEAFF.

The chain joins TRBV29-1 to TRBJ2-5. The CDR3 has 13 amino acids. The germline V gene encodes CDR1 SQVTM and CDR2 ANQGSEA. The CDR3 spells CSVLQEVQETQYF.

The gene calls are TRBV7-9 and TRBJ2-2; TCRdb outputs TRBD1, but without DNA this stays unchecked. The CDR3 is 11 residues long. Germline V CDR1 and CDR2: SEHNR, FQNEAQ (reference sequence). CDR3 residues: CASSALGELFF.

Frequency places this clonotype as medium-sized (0.01 to 0.1%). This chain connects TRBV29-1 to TRBJ2-1; TCRdb's D call of TRBD2 is untestable without DNA. Germline CDR1 and CDR2: SQVTM and ANQGSEA. This CDR3 comprises 12 residues. The CDR3 region is CSVQAEGNEQFF.

This clonotype is classed as medium-sized by frequency. V and J are TRBV5-6 and TRBJ2-2. This CDR3 spans 11 amino acids. Germline V gene lookup returns CDR1 SGHDT and CDR2 YYEEEE. The CDR3 protein is CASSFQRELFF.

The chain recombines TRBV7-9 with TRBJ2-1; without DNA, the TCRdb call of TRBD1 cannot be checked. CDR1 and CDR2 (germline): SEHNR, FQNEAQ (reference sequence). CDR3 length: 12 residues. The CDR3 reads CASSRTGVIQFF.

V is TRBV2 and J is TRBJ1-5; TCRdb's D call of TRBD1 is untestable without DNA. Germline loops: CDR1 SNHLY, CDR2 FYNNEI. The CDR3 loop spans 14 amino acids. The CDR3 spells CASSVAGGYQPQHF.

According to its frequency, this clonotype is medium-sized. The chain combines TRBV5-1 with TRBJ2-7; checking the TCRdb D call of TRBD2 is not possible without DNA. The CDR3 runs to 14 residues. The V gene's germline CDR1 is SGHRS and CDR2 YFSETQ. The CDR3 spells CASSLATGAYEQYF.

By frequency, this clonotype is medium-sized. V and J are TRBV11-2 and TRBJ2-1. This CDR3 spans 13 amino acids. CDR1 and CDR2 (germline): SGHAT, FQNNGV. The CDR3 reads CASSSGAYNEQFF.